Below, 14 T cell receptor beta chains from the same sample are listed, as sequenced in a study of cytomegalovirus exposure and HLA in healthy donors. Amplification used 60 Vbeta primers and 13 Jbeta primers. Method: immunoSEQ multiplex PCR; TCRdb's copy keeps in-frame clones and lacks some. This table has more than 85,000 clones, approximately 71% appearing once. The sequenced sample was PBMCs. All receptors derive from a man aged 35 to 55 in good health and CMV-seronegative.

The chain couples TRBV29-1 to TRBJ2-3; possibly TRBD1 for D (6 bases). Trimming cost V 7 bases and J 6 bases, with 17 bases left between them. The CDR3 sequence is 13 residues long. The V gene's germline CDR1 is SQVTM and CDR2 ANQGSEA. The CDR3, as DNA: TGCAGCGGTACCCCGGGACAATCGGATACGCAGTATTTT. It translates to CSGTPGQSDTQYF.

The chain uses TRBV5-1 and TRBJ2-3, with 10 nucleotides matching TRBD1. The length of the CDR3 is 16 residues. The V gene's germline CDR1 is SGHRS and CDR2 YFSETQ. The V segment lost 3 bases and the J segment 11 bases; nucleotides outside the gene matches: 15. The CDR3: CASSSGRGQGMNKQYF. CDR3 in DNA: TGCGCCAGCAGCTCCGGGAGGGGACAGGGGATGAATAAGCAGTATTTT.

The V gene is TRBV7-9, the J gene TRBJ2-7; 10 bases fit TRBD1. V shed 0 bases and J 3 bases; nucleotides not matched to a gene: 8. In germline, CDR1 is SEHNR, CDR2 FQNEAQ (reference sequence). This CDR3 comprises 17 residues. The CDR3 sequence: CASSLADGDRGNYEQYF. The CDR3 bases are TGTGCCAGCAGCTTAGCAGATGGGGACAGGGGAAACTACGAGCAGTACTTC.

The chain employs TRBV5-1 and TRBJ2-1; D perhaps matches TRBD1 (6 bases). The germline V and J ends were trimmed by 2 bases and 10 bases, with 7 bases remaining between them. CDR1 is SGHRS, CDR2 YFSETQ, per germline. The CDR3 length is 11 residues. CDR3 DNA sequence: TGCGCCAGCAGCTTAGGGGGAGAGCAGTTCTTC. This sequence encodes CASSLGGEQFF.

This clone occurred a few times. The rearrangement links TRBV30 to TRBJ1-4; D possibly corresponds to TRBD1 (5 bases). This CDR3 is 14 amino acids long. Germline loops: CDR1 GTSNPN, CDR2 SVGIG (reference sequence). V was cut by 2 bases and J by 15 bases, with 22 bases left in between. This CDR3 is CAWSTTGSLGVVFF. In DNA form, the CDR3 reads TGTGCCTGGAGTACCACAGGTAGCCTAGGGGTGGTGTTTTTT.

This clone appeared once. The chain's CDR3 is CASRGPGTGSAGELFF. Here the CDR3 DNA reads TGTGCCAGCAGAGGACCGGGGACAGGGAGCGCCGGGGAGCTGTTTTTT. V gene TRBV25-1 combines with J gene TRBJ2-2; 9 positions match TRBD1. The V and J ends lost 6 bases and 6 bases, in that order; junction bases with no gene match: 11. The length of the CDR3 is 16 residues. Germline CDR1 MGHDK, CDR2 SYGVNS.

The V gene is TRBV13, the J gene TRBJ2-4; D ambiguous. The V gene lost 3 bases and the J gene lost 0 bases, with 3 bases spanning the gap. CDR3 length: 13 residues. Germline V gene lookup returns CDR1 PRHDT and CDR2 FYEKMQ (reference sequence). In DNA form, the CDR3 reads TGTGCCAGCAGCTTCCTAGCCAAAAACATTCAGTACTTC. Translating gives CASSFLAKNIQYF.

The rearrangement joins TRBV9 to TRBJ2-3, with D tentatively TRBD2 (5 bases). CDR3 length equals 13 residues. Trimming left V 0 bases short and J 6 bases short, with 8 bases between. From germline, CDR1 is SGDLS and CDR2 YYNGEE. CDR3 region: CASSVGESDTQYF. The CDR3 coding sequence is TGTGCCAGCAGCGTAGGGGAGTCGGATACGCAGTATTTT. Complete variable domain (other parts from reference TRBV9 and TRBJ2-3): DSGVTQTPKHLITATGQRVTLRCSPRSGDLSVYWYQQSLDQGLQFLIQYYNGEERAKGNILERFSAQQFPDLHSELNLSSLELGDSALYFCASSVGESDTQYFGPGTRLTVL.

This clone appeared a few times. The rearrangement links TRBV7-6 to TRBJ2-5, with D unclear. The CDR3 totals 12 residues. V shed 5 bases and J shed 3 bases, with 7 bases lying between them. CDR1 and CDR2 from the germline V gene are SGHVS and FNYEAQ. CDR3 sequence reads: CASSPAEETQYF. The CDR3 coding sequence is TGTGCCAGCAGCCCCGCGGAAGAGACCCAGTACTTC.

This chain links TRBV5-6 with TRBJ2-4, with 7 positions matching TRBD1. After removal of 2 bases from V and 5 bases from J, the junction contained 4 bases not matched to a gene. CDR1 is SGHDT, CDR2 YYEEEE, per germline. This CDR3 has 14 residues. The CDR3 nucleotides are TGTGCCAGCAGCTTCACCGGGACAGAAAACATTCAGTACTTC. It yields the protein CASSFTGTENIQYF.

The chain combines TRBV5-4 with TRBJ2-3, with TRBD1 identical over 7 bases. The J segment lost 4 bases and the V segment lost 2 bases, leaving 4 bases of the junction unmatched. CDR1 is SGHNT, CDR2 YYREEE, per germline (reference sequence). This CDR3 contains 14 residues. The CDR3 loop is CASSFRQGADTQYF. CDR3 nucleotide sequence: TGTGCCAGCAGCTTCAGACAGGGCGCAGATACGCAGTATTTT.

This chain joins TRBV6-5 and TRBJ2-5; a possible D gene is TRBD2 (5 bases). CDR1 MNHEY and CDR2 SVGAGI come from the germline V gene. CDR3 length: 13 residues. Deletions cut 4 bases from V and 5 bases from J, with 11 bases between. The CDR3 DNA is TGTGCCAGCAGTTTCTCGAAGCGGGAGACCCAGTACTTC. As protein: CASSFSKRETQYF.

This clone was observed a few times. V and J are TRBV7-2 and TRBJ2-1, with 7 positions matching TRBD2. Germline trimming cut 1 base from V and 6 bases from J; bases unmatched to any gene: 6. The CDR3 has 15 residues. Per the germline V gene, CDR1 is SGHTA and CDR2 is FQGNSA. The DNA of the CDR3 is TGTGCCAGCAGCTTAGGCGGGGGTCTTCTCAATGAGCAGTTCTTC. It codes for CASSLGGGLLNEQFF.

The rearrangement uses TRBV18 and TRBJ1-4; 7 bases line up with TRBD1. Per the germline V gene, CDR1 is KGHSH and CDR2 is LQKENI. Trimming took 6 bases from V and 7 from J; bases not matched to a gene: 5. The CDR3 extends over 13 amino acids. The CDR3 loop reads CASSRGQAEKLFF. CDR3 coding DNA: TGTGCCAGCTCGCGCGGACAGGCTGAAAAACTGTTTTTT.